This T cell receptor (beta chain) was captured by sequencing in a study of OX40 agonist ivuxolimab in advanced cancers. The overall study: Cancers in dose escalation were hepatocellular, melanoma, renal cell and head and neck.

Study conclusions and caveats: Relative to CD4+, CD8+ T cells held more expanded clones on average.

Produced via immunoSEQ multiplex PCR; TCRdb's table is partial and in-frame only. The table lists roughly 92,000 clones, about 90% of them singletons, with roughly 9.4% in the top ten. In germline, CDR1 is SNHLY, CDR2 FYNNEI. This CDR3 is 13 amino acids long. To note about this clone: What it binds is unknown.

The TCR was taken from an adult with an advanced solid tumor such as melanoma, head and neck, liver or kidney cancer. The V and J genes are TRBV2 and TRBJ2-5; perhaps TRBD2 as D (6 bases). The tail of the sequence fits TRBJ2-7 better, so the J call may be wrong. The sample was CD4+ or CD8+ T cells sorted from blood, taken in a trial of the OX40 agonist ivuxolimab. This CDR3 reads CASSGEGGYEQYF. The CDR3 DNA reads TGTGCCAGCAGTGGAGAGGGAGGCTACGAGCAGTACTTC.